This T cell receptor beta chain originates from a study of blood T cell repertoires in COVID-19. TCRdb keeps only in-frame clones here, not all; method: immunoSEQ multiplex PCR. In the table there are tens of thousands of clones, 76% of which are singletons. CDR1 is SGHVS and CDR2 is FNYEAQ in the germline V gene. V lost 4 bases and J lost 5, with 6 bases in between. CDR3 length equals 12 residues. The clonotype was recovered from a man between 65 and 85 years old with active or convalescent COVID-19. The sample taken for sequencing was peripheral blood. The V and J genes are TRBV7-6 and TRBJ2-1; D gene unclear. The CDR3 nucleotides read TGTGCCAGCAGCTCTAGAGACAATGAGCAGTTCTTC. It translates to CASSSRDNEQFF.